Listed below are T cell receptor beta chains from one sample, sequenced in a study of blood T cell repertoires in COVID-19. The repertoire was sequenced with immunoSEQ multiplex PCR; TCRdb's copy has only in-frame clones and lacks some. The sample contains about 98,000 clones, over 70% of which appear only once. The sequencing sample was made of peripheral blood. The receptors here all came from a man in his sixties with acute or convalescent COVID-19. The CDR3 runs from the conserved cysteine through the conserved F or W. D genes are given only for firm matches. The size entry is marked missing in some rows and otherwise reads once, few, many or a size class.

D gene	J gene	V gene	clone size	CDR3 DNA	CDR3 protein
-	TRBJ1-2	TRBV20-1	-	TGCAGTGCTAGTCGGGGTGGGGATGGCTACACCTTC	CSASRGGDGYTF
-	TRBJ1-2	TRBV6-5	-	TGTGCCAGCAGTTACTCGAGGGGGGGCTATGGCTACACCTTC	CASSYSRGGYGYTF
-	TRBJ1-2	TRBV9	-	TGTGCCAGCAGCGGAGGCAGGGGCTTTGACTATGGCTACACCTTC	CASSGGRGFDYGYTF
-	TRBJ1-1	TRBV18	-	TGTGCCAGCTCACTCGACAGTAACACTGAAGCTTTCTTT	CASSLDSNTEAFF
TRBD1	TRBJ2-1	TRBV9	-	TGTGCCAGCAGCCTGGGGACAGGAGAGTACAATGAGCAGTTCTTC	CASSLGTGEYNEQFF
TRBD1	TRBJ1-2	TRBV19	-	TGTGCCAGTAGTCCCCGGACAGGGGGCGCTTATGTTAATGGCTACACCTTC	CASSPRTGGAYVNGYTF
-	TRBJ1-1	TRBV7-9	-	TGTGCCAGCAGTTCTCGGAACACTGAAGCTTTCTTT	CASSSRNTEAFF
TRBD1	TRBJ2-4	TRBV12-5	-	TGTGCTAGTGGCCGTACAGGGGGCCAAAACATTCAGTACTTC	CASGRTGGQNIQYF
-	TRBJ1-2	TRBV6-1	-	TGTGCCAGCAGTGAACGACAGACATTTAACTATGGCTACACCTTC	CASSERQTFNYGYTF
TRBD2	TRBJ2-3	TRBV11-3	-	TGTGCCAGCGCTAGCGGGAGAACAGATACGCAGTATTTT	CASASGRTDTQYF
TRBD2	TRBJ2-7	TRBV10-3	few	TGTGCCATCAGTGGGGGAGGGCGGGACCTCGCTTCCTACGAGCAGTACTTC	CAISGGGRDLASYEQYF
TRBD2	TRBJ2-1	TRBV30	-	TGTGCCGCTCCCCGTGGGCTAGGCGGGGGGGCGAATGAGCAGTTCTTC	CAAPRGLGGGANEQFF
-	TRBJ2-2	TRBV18	-	TGTGCCAGCTACCGGGACTGGACGAACACCGGGGAGCTGTTTTTT	CASYRDWTNTGELFF
TRBD2	TRBJ2-3	TRBV6-5	-	TGTGCCAGCAGTTCCCAAGCGGGGGGAGGGGGTACGCAGTATTTT	CASSSQAGGGGTQYF
TRBD1	TRBJ1-1	TRBV6-5	-	TGTGCCAGCATTTCGACAGGGGGAAGGAACACTGAAGCTTTCTTT	CASISTGGRNTEAFF
-	TRBJ2-7	TRBV7-6	-	TGTGCCAGCAGCTTAGACGAGGGGGTGGGGGAGCAGTACTTC	CASSLDEGVGEQYF
TRBD1	TRBJ2-1	TRBV10-3	-	TGTGCCATCAGTGACTCCGACAGGGGAAGGCGAAATGAGCAGTTCTTC	CAISDSDRGRRNEQFF
TRBD1	TRBJ2-7	TRBV2	-	TGTGCCAGCACCTCGGGACAGGGCCATGGCGAGCAGTACTTC	CASTSGQGHGEQYF
-	TRBJ1-2	TRBV5-1	-	TGCGCCAGCAGCTATGGAGTGGGGCCCTATGGCTACACCTTC	CASSYGVGPYGYTF
-	TRBJ1-2	TRBV11-3	-	TGTGCCAGCAGCCCCCCAGTGAACTATGGCTACACCTTC	CASSPPVNYGYTF
-	TRBJ2-5	TRBV5-1	-	TGCGCCAGCAGCCGGACGGACTCACAAGAGACCCAGTACTTC	CASSRTDSQETQYF
-	TRBJ2-1	TRBV25-1	medium-sized	TGTGCCAGCAGTGAAGTGCGTAATGAGCAGTTCTTC	CASSEVRNEQFF
TRBD2	TRBJ2-1	TRBV11-3	-	TGTGCCAGCAGCTTAGAAGCGGGAGTCTACAATGAGCAGTTCTTC	CASSLEAGVYNEQFF
TRBD1	TRBJ2-4	TRBV2	-	TGTGCCAGCAGTTTACAGGGGGGTCAGTTAGCCAAAAACATTCAGTACTTC	CASSLQGGQLAKNIQYF
TRBD2	TRBJ2-7	TRBV10-2	few	TGCGCCAGCAGCGGTCCCACTAGCGGGGTAGCCGAGCAGTACTTC	CASSGPTSGVAEQYF
TRBD1	TRBJ1-1	TRBV11-2	-	TGTGCCAGCAGCGTAAATCAGGGGGCAACTGAAGCTTTCTTT	CASSVNQGATEAFF
-	TRBJ2-1	TRBV14	-	TGTGCCAGCAGCCAAGGACGGAGCTCCTACAATGAGCAGTTCTTC	CASSQGRSSYNEQFF
-	TRBJ1-1	TRBV3-1/TRBV3-2	-	TGTGCCAGCAGCTGGACAGCGAACACTGAAGCTTTCTTT	CASSWTANTEAFF
TRBD1	TRBJ1-1	TRBV2	-	TGTGCCAGCAGAGATGGGACAGGGGGCATGAACACTGAAGCTTTCTTT	CASRDGTGGMNTEAFF
-	TRBJ2-1	TRBV7-2	-	TGTGCCAGCAGACCTAGTGGTTCCTACAATGAGCAGTTCTTC	CASRPSGSYNEQFF
-	TRBJ2-1	TRBV5-6	-	TGTGCCAGCAGCTTGACCTACTACAATGAGCAGTTCTTC	CASSLTYYNEQFF
-	TRBJ2-2	TRBV11-2	-	TGTGCCAGCAGCCCCGGAGGAGCGAACACCGGGGAGCTGTTTTTT	CASSPGGANTGELFF
-	TRBJ2-1	TRBV19	-	TGTGCCAGTACGGTTGGGGCCCAAGAGCAGTTCTTC	CASTVGAQEQFF
-	TRBJ2-7	TRBV7-9	-	TGTGCCAGCAGTTTAGCCGGGACATCGGCTCACTACGAGCAGTACTTC	CASSLAGTSAHYEQYF
-	TRBJ2-3	TRBV24-1	once	TGTGCCACCAGTGATTTGCAGGAGGGGAGGAGGACAGATACGCAGTATTTT	CATSDLQEGRRTDTQYF
TRBD1	TRBJ1-1	TRBV5-1	few	TGCGCCAGCAGCTTCGGCAGGGGGACTGAAGCTTTCTTT	CASSFGRGTEAFF
-	TRBJ2-5	TRBV6-5	-	TGTGCCAGCAGTTACTCGAACGCCAGGGTAGGAGAGACCCAGTACTTC	CASSYSNARVGETQYF
-	TRBJ2-1	TRBV3-1/TRBV3-2	-	TGTGCCAGCAGCCAAGTTACGGGAAAACAGTTCTTC	CASSQVTGKQFF
-	TRBJ1-5	TRBV10-3	-	TGTGCCATCAGTGACGGCCGGGACAACCAGATGAGGCCCCAGCATTTT	CAISDGRDNQMRPQHF
-	TRBJ2-2	TRBV5-4	-	TGTGCCAGCAGCCCTACCCAGGACGGGGAGCTGTTTTTT	CASSPTQDGELFF
TRBD2	TRBJ2-1	TRBV4-1	-	TGCGCCAGCAGCCAAGCTAGCGGGATAACCTACAATGAGCAGTTCTTC	CASSQASGITYNEQFF
TRBD1	TRBJ1-2	TRBV24-1	-	TGTGCCACCAGTGATTCGACAGGGGACTATGGCTACACCTTC	CATSDSTGDYGYTF
-	TRBJ1-2	TRBV5-4	-	TGTGCCAGCAGCCCAAAAGTATCGACAGTATTCTATGGCTACACCTTC	CASSPKVSTVFYGYTF
TRBD1	TRBJ1-2	TRBV29-1	-	TGCAGCGTTCGACAGGGGAGTAGATATGGCTACACCTTC	CSVRQGSRYGYTF
-	TRBJ1-1	TRBV16	once	TGTGCCAGCAGCCAGGTAAGGGAGGGCACTGAAGCTTTCTTT	CASSQVREGTEAFF
-	TRBJ2-3	TRBV29-1	-	TGCAGCGTTGGCCCCCAAGAGGGCGTTACGCAGTATTTT	CSVGPQEGVTQYF
-	TRBJ2-5	TRBV9	-	TGTGCCAGCAGCGTACAGGTAGAAGAGACCCAGTACTTC	CASSVQVEETQYF
TRBD1	TRBJ2-3	TRBV9	-	TGTGCCAGCAGCCGCCAGGGACAGGGTGTGGATACGCAGTATTTT	CASSRQGQGVDTQYF
-	TRBJ1-4	TRBV20-1	-	TGCAGCCCCGCCTATAATGAAAAACTGTTTTTT	CSPAYNEKLFF
-	TRBJ2-6	TRBV11-2	-	TGTGCCAGCAGCACCGGACGACTAGGGGCCAACGTCCTGACTTTC	CASSTGRLGANVLTF
-	TRBJ2-1	TRBV6-5	-	TGTGCCAGCAGTTACGACTATCTGAATGAGCAGTTCTTC	CASSYDYLNEQFF
-	TRBJ1-5	TRBV27	-	TGTGCCAGCAGTTGGGGAGGGTCAGGTAATCAGCCCCAGCATTTT	CASSWGGSGNQPQHF
TRBD2	TRBJ2-4	TRBV5-8	-	TGTGCCAGCAGCCCCCGGGGGGGACTCAAAAACATTCAGTACTTC	CASSPRGGLKNIQYF
TRBD1	TRBJ2-7	TRBV5-1	-	TGCGCCAGCAGCTCTACAGGGGGCGGGTACGAGCAGTACTTC	CASSSTGGGYEQYF
TRBD1	TRBJ1-2	TRBV19	-	TGTGCCAGTAGCCTGACAGGGGGAGGCTACACCTTC	CASSLTGGGYTF
TRBD2	TRBJ2-7	TRBV18	-	TGTGCCAGCGCCGCCGGGACTAGATCCTACGAGCAGTACTTC	CASAAGTRSYEQYF
-	TRBJ1-5	TRBV10-3	-	TGTGCCATCAGTGTGGGGGGTAGCAATCAGCCCCAGCATTTT	CAISVGGSNQPQHF
TRBD2	TRBJ2-7	TRBV6-5	-	TGTGCCAGCAGTCGAGGGACTAGCGGGCTGGACGAGCAGTACTTC	CASSRGTSGLDEQYF
-	TRBJ2-2	TRBV5-1	-	TGCGCCAGCAGCCTCGTCGGGGACTTCACCGGGGAGCTGTTTTTT	CASSLVGDFTGELFF